This T cell receptor beta chain came from a study of blood T cell repertoires in COVID-19. At the level of the study: Collection of acute and convalescent COVID-19 samples took place in the United States, Italy and Spain. Nucleic acid was either cDNA or gDNA, and it came from T cells, B-cell-depleted T cells, or PBMCs.

The sample holds a few counts of this clone. As processed by the authors: Amplified reference gene primers provided the basis for estimating nucleated cell counts. Only in-frame clones appear in the TCRdb table, and some are missing; sequencing was by immunoSEQ multiplex PCR. V, J and clone size reflect that table, while D and trimming were determined from the DNA. The sample gives a few hundred thousand clones, 80% to 95% of which show up once; just over 2.5% is in the top ten. Trimming pared 5 bases from V and 4 bases from J, leaving 20 bases between. The CDR3 runs to 16 residues. Germline lookup yields CDR1 GTSNPN and CDR2 SVGIG (reference sequence). In Seattle, patients joined the study during active infection and were tracked longitudinally.

The chain employs TRBV30 and TRBJ2-2; D ambiguous. Input material: peripheral blood. This receptor was obtained from a person aged 18-29 years with COVID-19, enrolled during active disease. The CDR3 region has the DNA TGTGCCTGGCCCTCCGGGTCAGAGGCCCCCACCGGGGAGCTGTTTTTT. Translation: CAWPSGSEAPTGELFF.